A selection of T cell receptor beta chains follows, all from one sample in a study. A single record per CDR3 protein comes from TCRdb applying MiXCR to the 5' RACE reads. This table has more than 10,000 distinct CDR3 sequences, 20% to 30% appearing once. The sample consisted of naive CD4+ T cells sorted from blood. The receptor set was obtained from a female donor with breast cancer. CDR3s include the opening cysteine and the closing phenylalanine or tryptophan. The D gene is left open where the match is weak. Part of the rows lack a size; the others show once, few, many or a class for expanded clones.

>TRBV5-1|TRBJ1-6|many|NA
CASSLEPNSPLHF
TGCGCCAGCAGCTTGGAACCTAATTCACCCCTCCACTTT
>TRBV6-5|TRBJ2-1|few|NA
CASSNLDTSYNEQFF
TGTGCCAGCAGTAACTTAGACACGTCCTACAATGAGCAGTTCTTC
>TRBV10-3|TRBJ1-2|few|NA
CAISGAGYGYTF
TGTGCCATCTCTGGGGCTGGGTATGGCTACACCTTC
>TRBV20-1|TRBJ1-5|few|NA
CSARDLQWPGNQPQHF
TGCAGTGCTAGAGATCTACAGTGGCCGGGCAATCAGCCCCAGCACTTT
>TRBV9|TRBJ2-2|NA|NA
CASNPNGAGELFF
TGTGCCAGCAATCCCAACGGGGCCGGGGAGCTGTTTTTT
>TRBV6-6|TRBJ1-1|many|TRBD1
CASSPRDRDEAFF
TGTGCCAGCAGCCCCCGGGACAGGGACGAAGCTTTCTTT
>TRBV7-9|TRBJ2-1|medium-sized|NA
CASSFLGGSSYNEQFF
TGTGCCAGCAGCTTCCTAGGGGGGAGCTCCTACAATGAGCAGTTCTTC
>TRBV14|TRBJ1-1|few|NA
CASSQDLHLMNTEAFF
TGTGCCAGCAGCCAAGATCTCCACCTCATGAACACTGAAGCTTTCTTT
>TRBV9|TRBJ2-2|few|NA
CASSGGTGELFF
TGTGCCAGCAGCGGGGGTACCGGGGAGCTGTTTTTT
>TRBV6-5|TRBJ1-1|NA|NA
CASSYLSGPGAEAFF
TGTGCCAGCAGTTACCTGTCCGGGCCCGGCGCTGAAGCTTTCTTT
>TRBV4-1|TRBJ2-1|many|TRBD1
CASSRRDREAQEQFF
TGCGCCAGCAGCCGCCGGGACAGGGAGGCTCAGGAGCAGTTCTTC
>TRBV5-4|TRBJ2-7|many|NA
CASSLGTVGEQYF
TGTGCCAGCAGCTTGGGGACAGTTGGGGAGCAGTACTTC
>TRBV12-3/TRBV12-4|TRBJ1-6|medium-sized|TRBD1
CASSLRGGGGHNSPLHF
TGTGCCAGCAGTTTGAGGGGTGGAGGGGGCCATAATTCACCCCTCCACTTT
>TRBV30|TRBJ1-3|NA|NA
CAWKRLGPDTGNTIYF
TGTGCCTGGAAAAGGTTAGGGCCGGATACTGGAAACACCATATATTTT
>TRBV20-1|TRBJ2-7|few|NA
CSARWEHSYEQYF
TGCAGTGCTAGGTGGGAGCACTCCTATGAGCAGTACTTC
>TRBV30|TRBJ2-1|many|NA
CAWRWGVAEQFF
TGTGCCTGGAGGTGGGGAGTGGCCGAGCAGTTCTTC
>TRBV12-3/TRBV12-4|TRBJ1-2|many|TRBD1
CASSDRDRGNYGYTF
TGTGCCAGCAGCGACCGGGACAGGGGGAACTATGGCTACACCTTC
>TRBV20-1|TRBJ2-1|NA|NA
CSASPSASSYNEQFF
TGCAGTGCTAGTCCTAGTGCCAGCTCCTACAATGAGCAGTTCTTC
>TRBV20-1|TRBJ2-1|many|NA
CSASGLYDSYNEQFF
TGCAGTGCGTCGGGACTTTACGACTCCTACAATGAGCAGTTCTTC
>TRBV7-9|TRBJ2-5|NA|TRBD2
CASSLGLASGSVETQYF
TGTGCCAGCAGCTTAGGGCTGGCTAGCGGGAGTGTGGAGACCCAGTACTTC
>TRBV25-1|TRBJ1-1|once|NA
CASSHGDTEAFF
TGTGCCAGCAGTCACGGGGACACTGAAGCTTTCTTT
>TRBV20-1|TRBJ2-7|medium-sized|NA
CSARGPGREDFF
TGCAGTGCTAGAGGGCCTGGGCGGGAAGATTTCTTC
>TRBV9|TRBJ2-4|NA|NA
CASSRTARDIQYF
TGTGCCAGCAGCCGGACAGCAAGAGACATTCAGTACTTC
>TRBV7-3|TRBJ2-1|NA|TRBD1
CASSPGQEYDERFF
TGTGCCAGCAGCCCCGGACAGGAATACGATGAGCGGTTCTTC
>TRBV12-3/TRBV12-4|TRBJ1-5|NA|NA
CASSLNSQPQHF
TGTGCCAGCAGTTTAAACAGTCAGCCCCAGCATTTT
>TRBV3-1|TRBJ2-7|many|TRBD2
CASSQQLAGKYEQYF
TGTGCCAGCAGCCAACAACTAGCGGGCAAATACGAGCAGTACTTC
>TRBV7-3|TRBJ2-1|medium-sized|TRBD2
CASSKTSGSNEQFF
TGTGCCAGCAGCAAGACTAGCGGGAGCAATGAGCAGTTCTTC
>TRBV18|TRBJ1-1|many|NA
CASSHGRSTEAFF
TGTGCCAGCTCTCATGGGAGAAGCACTGAAGCTTTCTTT
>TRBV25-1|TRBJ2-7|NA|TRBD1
CASSDRTGTGAYEQYF
TGTGCCAGCAGTGATCGAACCGGGACAGGTGCCTACGAGCAGTACTTC
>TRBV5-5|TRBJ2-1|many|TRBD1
CASSVTGGSYNEQFF
TGTGCCAGCAGCGTCACAGGGGGCTCCTACAATGAGCAGTTCTTC
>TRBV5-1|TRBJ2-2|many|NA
CASSLAGLRTGELFF
TGCGCCAGCAGCTTGGCGGGGTTACGGACCGGGGAGCTGTTTTTT
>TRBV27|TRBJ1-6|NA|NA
CASRGTAAYTSPLHF
TGTGCCAGCAGGGGGACTGCGGCGTATACTTCACCCCTCCACTTT